These T cell receptor beta chains were read from a single sample in a study of T cells after posttransplantation cyclophosphamide. Data came from immunoSEQ multiplex PCR; TCRdb stores just in-frame clones and leaves some out. Recorded here are 9,500 to 13,000 clones, with no singletons, and the ten leading clones hold less than 30%. The sample consisted of PBMCs, taken after allogeneic stem cell transplant with posttransplant cyclophosphamide. The origin of the receptors is a female patient in her thirties or forties who received an allogeneic stem cell transplant from a related donor, was CMV-positive, and had no GVHD. Some T cells may trace back to the graft donor. CDR3s leave out the opening cysteine and the closing phenylalanine or tryptophan. D genes are given only for firm matches. The size field is filled for only some rows; it gives once, few, many or a size class.

j_call: TRBJ2-7; d_call: NA; v_call: TRBV6-6; clone_size: many; cdr3_aa: ASSYGTDEQY
j_call: TRBJ2-7; d_call: NA; v_call: TRBV7-9; clone_size: medium-sized; cdr3_aa: ASSPGGYEQY
j_call: TRBJ2-7; d_call: TRBD1; v_call: TRBV9; clone_size: many; cdr3_aa: ASTPTGLRNEQY
j_call: TRBJ2-3; d_call: TRBD2; v_call: TRBV11-3; clone_size: NA; cdr3_aa: ASSFSAPLVGGATDTQY
j_call: TRBJ1-1; d_call: TRBD1; v_call: TRBV5-1; clone_size: few; cdr3_aa: ASSLEYRDRAYSTEAF
j_call: TRBJ2-5; d_call: NA; v_call: TRBV12-3/TRBV12-4; clone_size: NA; cdr3_aa: ASSSRGGQETQY
j_call: TRBJ2-3; d_call: NA; v_call: TRBV4-2; clone_size: many; cdr3_aa: ASSLGLSTDTQY
j_call: TRBJ1-2; d_call: TRBD1; v_call: TRBV5-5; clone_size: many; cdr3_aa: ASSWTGDNGYT
j_call: TRBJ2-5; d_call: TRBD1; v_call: TRBV5-1; clone_size: NA; cdr3_aa: ASSLAQGQGVETQY
j_call: TRBJ1-1; d_call: NA; v_call: TRBV29-1; clone_size: NA; cdr3_aa: SVAGDRAF
j_call: TRBJ2-1; d_call: NA; v_call: TRBV19; clone_size: many; cdr3_aa: ASSNKQGNEQF
j_call: TRBJ2-7; d_call: TRBD1; v_call: TRBV7-6; clone_size: few; cdr3_aa: ASRPATGTEYEQY
j_call: TRBJ2-3; d_call: NA; v_call: TRBV14; clone_size: many; cdr3_aa: ASSQAFAQY
j_call: TRBJ1-2; d_call: TRBD1; v_call: TRBV6-5; clone_size: many; cdr3_aa: ASSRLGQGLGGYT
j_call: TRBJ2-3; d_call: NA; v_call: TRBV5-1; clone_size: many; cdr3_aa: ASGLGYRDTDTQY
j_call: TRBJ2-1; d_call: TRBD2; v_call: TRBV27; clone_size: many; cdr3_aa: ASSTTSGFHNEQF
j_call: TRBJ1-4; d_call: TRBD1; v_call: TRBV7-9; clone_size: many; cdr3_aa: ASSTRQGPNEKLF